This T cell receptor beta chain was observed in a study of blood T cell repertoires in COVID-19. Assay: immunoSEQ multiplex PCR; the TCRdb copy retains only in-frame clones and omits some. The sample lists 75,000 to 100,000 clones, about 83% seen once, with approximately 15% in the top ten. This clone was counted a single time. The CDR3 runs 18 residues. Germline V gives CDR1 MDHEN, CDR2 SYDVKM. The ends lost 2 bases at V and 0 bases at J; junction bases unmatched: 5. This TCR was sampled from a human donor in a cohort sampled during active COVID-19. J is TRBJ1-5 and V is TRBV28, with 12 bases fitting TRBD1. Input material: peripheral blood. As DNA, the CDR3 is TGTGCCAGCAGTTTAGGGACAGGGGGCGACTATAGCAATCAGCCCCAGCATTTT. It yields the protein CASSLGTGGDYSNQPQHF.